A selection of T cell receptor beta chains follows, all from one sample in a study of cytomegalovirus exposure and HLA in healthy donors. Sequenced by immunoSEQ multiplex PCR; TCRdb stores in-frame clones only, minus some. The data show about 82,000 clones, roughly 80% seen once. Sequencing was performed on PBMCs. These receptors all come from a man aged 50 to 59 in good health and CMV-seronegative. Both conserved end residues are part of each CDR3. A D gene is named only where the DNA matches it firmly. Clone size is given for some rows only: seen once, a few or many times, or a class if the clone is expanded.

cdr3_nt: TGTGCCAGCAGTTCCCCGACAGAAAAACTGTTTTTT; cdr3_aa: CASSSPTEKLFF; clone_size: few; j_call: TRBJ1-4; v_call: TRBV28; d_call: -
cdr3_nt: TGTGCCAGCAGGACGATATTGGGACTTGAATTGGTAGAGACCCAGTACTTC; cdr3_aa: CASRTILGLELVETQYF; clone_size: once; j_call: TRBJ2-5; v_call: TRBV2; d_call: -
cdr3_nt: TGCGCCAGCAGCCACCTAGGGAGGGAGCAAGAGACCCAGTACTTC; cdr3_aa: CASSHLGREQETQYF; clone_size: -; j_call: TRBJ2-5; v_call: TRBV4-1; d_call: TRBD2
cdr3_nt: TGTGCCAGCAGCTTAGATTTGGAGACTAGCGGGGTGAACATTCAGTACTTC; cdr3_aa: CASSLDLETSGVNIQYF; clone_size: -; j_call: TRBJ2-4; v_call: TRBV11-3; d_call: TRBD2
cdr3_nt: TGTGCCAGCAGCACTAGCGGGGGGGCCTTCCACGAGCAGTACTTC; cdr3_aa: CASSTSGGAFHEQYF; clone_size: -; j_call: TRBJ2-7; v_call: TRBV9; d_call: TRBD2
cdr3_nt: TGTGCCAGCAGACAACAGGGGGAACAGCCCCAGCATTTT; cdr3_aa: CASRQQGEQPQHF; clone_size: -; j_call: TRBJ1-5; v_call: TRBV28; d_call: TRBD1
cdr3_nt: TGTGCCAGCAGTGTACCGGGACTAGCGGGGCGGGAGACCCAGTACTTC; cdr3_aa: CASSVPGLAGRETQYF; clone_size: -; j_call: TRBJ2-5; v_call: TRBV25-1; d_call: TRBD2
cdr3_nt: TGTGCCAGCAGGGGGGCCGGTCGCACAGATACGCAGTATTTT; cdr3_aa: CASRGAGRTDTQYF; clone_size: few; j_call: TRBJ2-3; v_call: TRBV6-5; d_call: -
cdr3_nt: TGCGCCAGCAGACGGGGACAGAACTACGAGCAGTACTTC; cdr3_aa: CASRRGQNYEQYF; clone_size: many; j_call: TRBJ2-7; v_call: TRBV5-1; d_call: TRBD1
cdr3_nt: TGCGCCAGCAGCCTCGGGACAGTTCTTCGAACTACGATTATGAACACTGAAGCTTTCTTT; cdr3_aa: CASSLGTVLRTTIMNTEAFF; clone_size: -; j_call: TRBJ1-1; v_call: TRBV5-1; d_call: TRBD1
cdr3_nt: TGTGCCAGTAGTATAATGGACAGTTCTAACTATGGCTACACCTTC; cdr3_aa: CASSIMDSSNYGYTF; clone_size: once; j_call: TRBJ1-2; v_call: TRBV19; d_call: -
cdr3_nt: TGTGCCAGCAACCCGGGGGGGGGTACCTACGAGCAGTACTTC; cdr3_aa: CASNPGGGTYEQYF; clone_size: -; j_call: TRBJ2-7; v_call: TRBV7-9; d_call: TRBD2
cdr3_nt: TGTGCCAGCAGCCACGAGAGTGGCAATCAGCCCCAGCATTTT; cdr3_aa: CASSHESGNQPQHF; clone_size: -; j_call: TRBJ1-5; v_call: TRBV4-2; d_call: -
cdr3_nt: TGTGCCATCTCCCTCGACAGAGATCAGCCCCAGCATTTT; cdr3_aa: CAISLDRDQPQHF; clone_size: once; j_call: TRBJ1-5; v_call: TRBV6-1; d_call: -
cdr3_nt: TGTGCCAGCAGTCTGGGTCGTAGGAGTGAAGCTTTCTTT; cdr3_aa: CASSLGRRSEAFF; clone_size: -; j_call: TRBJ1-1; v_call: TRBV7-2; d_call: -
cdr3_nt: TGTGCCAGCAGCCGAGGGGGCACCGGGGAGCTGTTTTTT; cdr3_aa: CASSRGGTGELFF; clone_size: -; j_call: TRBJ2-2; v_call: TRBV7-3; d_call: -
cdr3_nt: TGTGCCAGTAGTATTGGCGGGGGCTCCTGGGAGACCCAGTACTTC; cdr3_aa: CASSIGGGSWETQYF; clone_size: -; j_call: TRBJ2-5; v_call: TRBV19; d_call: -
cdr3_nt: TGTGCCAGCAGCTCTAGTACGGGGGGGGAGACCCAGTACTTC; cdr3_aa: CASSSSTGGETQYF; clone_size: -; j_call: TRBJ2-5; v_call: TRBV11-2; d_call: TRBD2
cdr3_nt: TGTGCCGGCACCAACCCCAGGGGCCGCTACACCTTC; cdr3_aa: CAGTNPRGRYTF; clone_size: -; j_call: TRBJ1-2; v_call: TRBV30; d_call: -
cdr3_nt: TGTGCCAGTCAAGGAAGGGGGATATACAATCAGCCCCAGCATTTT; cdr3_aa: CASQGRGIYNQPQHF; clone_size: -; j_call: TRBJ1-5; v_call: TRBV19; d_call: -
cdr3_nt: TGTGCCAGCAGTGGATATAACGAGCAGTACTTC; cdr3_aa: CASSGYNEQYF; clone_size: -; j_call: TRBJ2-7; v_call: TRBV25-1; d_call: -
cdr3_nt: TGTGCCAGCAGCAGGGACAGGGTAGGTGATACGCAGTATTTT; cdr3_aa: CASSRDRVGDTQYF; clone_size: -; j_call: TRBJ2-3; v_call: TRBV9; d_call: TRBD1
cdr3_nt: TGTGCCAGCAGCTTCGGACAGGAACTTAATGAAAAACTGTTTTTT; cdr3_aa: CASSFGQELNEKLFF; clone_size: -; j_call: TRBJ1-4; v_call: TRBV11-3; d_call: TRBD1
cdr3_nt: TGCGCCAGCAGCATTAGCGGGGGGCGCACCGGGGAGCTGTTTTTT; cdr3_aa: CASSISGGRTGELFF; clone_size: -; j_call: TRBJ2-2; v_call: TRBV5-1; d_call: TRBD2
cdr3_nt: TGTGCCAGCAGCGCAGGATCTACAGGGACTGGAAACACCATATATTTT; cdr3_aa: CASSAGSTGTGNTIYF; clone_size: -; j_call: TRBJ1-3; v_call: TRBV9; d_call: -
cdr3_nt: TGTGCCAGCAGCCCCAGAAGGGGCCCGGGCGAGCGGTACTTC; cdr3_aa: CASSPRRGPGERYF; clone_size: -; j_call: TRBJ2-7; v_call: TRBV27; d_call: -
cdr3_nt: TGTGCCAACCTGAGTACGACAGGGTGTCACTATGGCTACACCTTC; cdr3_aa: CANLSTTGCHYGYTF; clone_size: -; j_call: TRBJ1-2; v_call: TRBV21-1; d_call: -
cdr3_nt: TGTGCCAGCAGCTTAACGACATATACGAACACCGGGGAGCTGTTTTTT; cdr3_aa: CASSLTTYTNTGELFF; clone_size: -; j_call: TRBJ2-2; v_call: TRBV7-9; d_call: -
cdr3_nt: TGTGCCAGCAGCACCCGGACAGGGGATAATTCACCCCTCCACTTT; cdr3_aa: CASSTRTGDNSPLHF; clone_size: -; j_call: TRBJ1-6; v_call: TRBV7-3; d_call: TRBD1
cdr3_nt: TGTGCCAGCAGCCCCCCGGGGATTGCTTTCTTT; cdr3_aa: CASSPPGIAFF; clone_size: once; j_call: TRBJ1-1; v_call: TRBV7-9; d_call: -
cdr3_nt: TGTGCCAGCAGCCCCTCCAAGGGCAGGGCCTCTGGAAACACCATATATTTT; cdr3_aa: CASSPSKGRASGNTIYF; clone_size: -; j_call: TRBJ1-3; v_call: TRBV9; d_call: -
cdr3_nt: TGTGCCAGCTCAGGACAGGGGGCGGACGACGAGCAGTACTTC; cdr3_aa: CASSGQGADDEQYF; clone_size: -; j_call: TRBJ2-7; v_call: TRBV18; d_call: TRBD1
cdr3_nt: TGTGCCAGTAACGGGGGAGAGACCCAGTACTTC; cdr3_aa: CASNGGETQYF; clone_size: -; j_call: TRBJ2-5; v_call: TRBV19; d_call: -
cdr3_nt: TGCGCCAGCAGCCAAGAATATAGCAATCAGCCCCAGCATTTT; cdr3_aa: CASSQEYSNQPQHF; clone_size: -; j_call: TRBJ1-5; v_call: TRBV4-3; d_call: -
cdr3_nt: TGCAGCGCCGACTCCCCGGGGGGCTACCAAGAGACCCAGTACTTC; cdr3_aa: CSADSPGGYQETQYF; clone_size: -; j_call: TRBJ2-5; v_call: TRBV29-1; d_call: -
cdr3_nt: TGTGCCAGCAGTCCTACAGGGGCCTCGGGAGCCGAGCAGTACTTC; cdr3_aa: CASSPTGASGAEQYF; clone_size: -; j_call: TRBJ2-7; v_call: TRBV5-4; d_call: -
cdr3_nt: TGTGCCACCAGCAGTGCCCTCGCGGGGGAAGCTTTCTTT; cdr3_aa: CATSSALAGEAFF; clone_size: once; j_call: TRBJ1-1; v_call: TRBV15; d_call: -
cdr3_nt: TGCGCCAGCAGCCGGCGTGGGGGGGCGGGGGAGACCCAGTACTTC; cdr3_aa: CASSRRGGAGETQYF; clone_size: once; j_call: TRBJ2-5; v_call: TRBV5-1; d_call: -
cdr3_nt: TGTGCCAGCCAGGGGGCGGGGTATGGCTACACCTTC; cdr3_aa: CASQGAGYGYTF; clone_size: -; j_call: TRBJ1-2; v_call: TRBV2; d_call: TRBD1
cdr3_nt: TGCGCCAGCAGCTTGGGGGACGCGGGGGGAACTTCCTACGAGCAGTACTTC; cdr3_aa: CASSLGDAGGTSYEQYF; clone_size: -; j_call: TRBJ2-7; v_call: TRBV5-1; d_call: TRBD2
cdr3_nt: TGTGCCAGCAGTTGGGGGGTCGCGCAGTACTTC; cdr3_aa: CASSWGVAQYF; clone_size: once; j_call: TRBJ2-7; v_call: TRBV4-2; d_call: -
cdr3_nt: TGTGCCAGCAGCCCTAGGGGCCAGGAGAATGAAAAACTGTTTTTT; cdr3_aa: CASSPRGQENEKLFF; clone_size: -; j_call: TRBJ1-4; v_call: TRBV7-3; d_call: -
cdr3_nt: TGTGCCAGCAGCTTAGATTGCTCGGTGAATGAAAAACTGTTTTTT; cdr3_aa: CASSLDCSVNEKLFF; clone_size: few; j_call: TRBJ1-4; v_call: TRBV11-2; d_call: -
cdr3_nt: TGTGCCAGCAGAGCCGCGGGAGCCACCAATCAGCCCCAGCATTTT; cdr3_aa: CASRAAGATNQPQHF; clone_size: -; j_call: TRBJ1-5; v_call: TRBV6-5; d_call: -
cdr3_nt: TGCAGCGCTAACAGGGGGACCATGAACACTGAAGCTTTCTTT; cdr3_aa: CSANRGTMNTEAFF; clone_size: -; j_call: TRBJ1-1; v_call: TRBV29-1; d_call: TRBD1
cdr3_nt: TGTGCCAGCAGCTTAGCTTCGACAGGGGATTACTACGAGCAGTACTTC; cdr3_aa: CASSLASTGDYYEQYF; clone_size: once; j_call: TRBJ2-7; v_call: TRBV7-2; d_call: TRBD1
cdr3_nt: TGTGCCAGCAGTACAGGGGGCTTTGTTGAAAAACTGTTTTTT; cdr3_aa: CASSTGGFVEKLFF; clone_size: -; j_call: TRBJ1-4; v_call: TRBV25-1; d_call: TRBD1
cdr3_nt: TGTGCCAGCAGTGACCCGGGACTAAACTATGGCTACACCTTC; cdr3_aa: CASSDPGLNYGYTF; clone_size: -; j_call: TRBJ1-2; v_call: TRBV28; d_call: -
cdr3_nt: TGTGCCAGCAGAAGCGGGGGGGTCGCAGATACGCAGTATTTT; cdr3_aa: CASRSGGVADTQYF; clone_size: -; j_call: TRBJ2-3; v_call: TRBV28; d_call: TRBD2
cdr3_nt: TGTGCCAGCAGTTTAGCGGGGAGCTCCAAAAACATTCAGTACTTC; cdr3_aa: CASSLAGSSKNIQYF; clone_size: -; j_call: TRBJ2-4; v_call: TRBV28; d_call: -
cdr3_nt: TGTGCCACTCAGCGGGGGGGCCTTGATACGCAGTATTTT; cdr3_aa: CATQRGGLDTQYF; clone_size: -; j_call: TRBJ2-3; v_call: TRBV15; d_call: TRBD2
cdr3_nt: TGTGCCATCAGTAATCCGGGACAGGGGACCTATGGCTACACCTTC; cdr3_aa: CAISNPGQGTYGYTF; clone_size: few; j_call: TRBJ1-2; v_call: TRBV10-3; d_call: TRBD1
cdr3_nt: TGTTCCAGCAGCTTAGACCGGGTTGGCTACACCTTC; cdr3_aa: CSSSLDRVGYTF; clone_size: once; j_call: TRBJ1-2; v_call: TRBV7-9; d_call: -
cdr3_nt: TGCGCCAGCAGCCCCTCGGTTGACGGGAAAGAGACCCAGTACTTC; cdr3_aa: CASSPSVDGKETQYF; clone_size: few; j_call: TRBJ2-5; v_call: TRBV4-3; d_call: -